The 27 T cell receptor beta chains reported below all come from one sample, sequenced in a study of blood T cell repertoires in COVID-19. The repertoire was sequenced with immunoSEQ multiplex PCR; TCRdb's copy has only in-frame clones and lacks some. The sample records about 190,000 clones, around 80% being singletons. The sequenced sample was peripheral blood. The receptors originated from a woman older than 75 with active or convalescent COVID-19.

This chain connects TRBV4-3 to TRBJ1-5; 8 bases align to TRBD1. Per germline, CDR1 LGHNA and CDR2 YSLEER. With 4 bases clipped from V and 3 bases from J, the junction kept 5 bases outside the gene matches. CDR3 size: 15 residues. The chain's CDR3 is CASSLSDRANQPQHF. CDR3 in DNA: TGCGCCAGCAGCCTCTCGGACAGGGCCAATCAGCCCCAGCATTTT.

Within the sample, this clone is medium-sized. The V gene is TRBV4-3, the J gene TRBJ1-2; D might be TRBD1 (5 bases). V gave up 1 base and J gave up 4 bases, with 10 bases separating them. Germline CDR1 is LGHNA and CDR2 is YSLEER. This CDR3 has 14 residues. CDR3 residues: CASSQALTGYGYTF. For the CDR3, the DNA is TGCGCCAGCAGCCAAGCCCTCACAGGCTATGGCTACACCTTC.

V is TRBV28 and J is TRBJ2-7; 7 bases are shared with TRBD1. The germline CDR1 and CDR2 sequences are MDHEN and SYDVKM. This CDR3 has 15 amino acids. The trim removed 5 bases at V and 2 bases at J, leaving 9 bases unmatched. The CDR3 region has the DNA TGTGCCAGCAGTCCCCTCCCGGGACAGACCTACGAGCAGTACTTC. This encodes CASSPLPGQTYEQYF. Together with reference TRBV28 and TRBJ2-7, the CDR3 gives the full variable domain: DVKVTQSSRYLVKRTGEKVFLECVQDMDHENMFWYRQDPGLGLRLIYFSYDVKMKEKGDIPEGYSVSREKKERFSLILESASTNQTSMYLCASSPLPGQTYEQYFGPGTRLTVT.

The chain has TRBV5-6 and TRBJ2-3; 12 bases map to TRBD1. V was pared by 4 bases and J by 6 bases, with 9 bases of the junction left unmatched. The CDR3 has 16 residues. Germline loops: CDR1 SGHDT, CDR2 YYEEEE. In DNA form, the CDR3 reads TGTGCCAGCAGCCCAGTGCGGGACAGGGGGCTGGATACGCAGTATTTT. It translates to CASSPVRDRGLDTQYF.

This chain joins TRBV28 and TRBJ2-7; 10 positions agree with TRBD1. The CDR3 runs to 14 residues. The V and J ends lost 2 bases and 3 bases, in that order; junction bases with no gene match: 1. Looked up from germline, CDR1 is MDHEN and CDR2 is SYDVKM. CDR3 coding DNA: TGTGCCAGCAGTTTACGGACAGGGGGCTACGAGCAGTACTTC. Its protein product is CASSLRTGGYEQYF.

J is TRBJ2-3 and V is TRBV6-5, with a possible D match to TRBD2 (5 bases). The V end lost 7 bases, the J end lost 0 bases, and 14 bases lay between the germline ends. CDR3 size: 15 residues. Germline V gene lookup returns CDR1 MNHEY and CDR2 SVGAGI. In DNA, the CDR3 is TGTGCCAGCAAACTAGGCATAACTAGCACAGATACGCAGTATTTT. Its translation is CASKLGITSTDTQYF.

This clone appeared a few times. This chain joins TRBV18 and TRBJ2-7; the D gene is possibly TRBD1 (6 bases). This CDR3 is built from 15 residues. Germline V lookup: CDR1 KGHSH, CDR2 LQKENI. V was pared by 3 bases and J by 0 bases, with 12 bases between. CDR3 sequence: CASSPRGYNSYEQYF. The DNA of the CDR3 is TGTGCCAGCTCACCGAGGGGGTATAACTCCTACGAGCAGTACTTC.

The rearrangement joins TRBV27 to TRBJ2-7; D is possibly TRBD1 (6 bases). Germline V lookup: CDR1 MNHEY, CDR2 SMNVEV (reference sequence). This CDR3 comprises 13 residues. The ends were cut back, 9 bases at V and 3 bases at J, with 15 bases in the middle. The CDR3 loop reads CASSGQSNYEQYF. CDR3 nucleotide sequence: TGTGCCAGTTCCGGACAGTCGAACTACGAGCAGTACTTC.

The chain employs TRBV6-1 and TRBJ2-7; 9 bases are a match to TRBD1. V shed 3 bases, J shed 3 bases, and the junction held 18 bases outside the gene matches. Looked up from germline, CDR1 is MNHNS and CDR2 is SASEGT. The CDR3 loop spans 19 amino acids. CDR3 amino acids: CASSERDRVLGETFYEQYF. The CDR3 nucleotides read TGTGCCAGCAGTGAGCGGGACAGGGTATTAGGAGAGACCTTCTACGAGCAGTACTTC.

The chain uses TRBV6-6 and TRBJ1-1, with TRBD1 as a possible D gene (6 bases). CDR3 length: 14 amino acids. V lost 8 bases to trimming and J lost 4 bases, with 17 bases between them. Germline CDR1 and CDR2: MNHNY and SVGAGI (reference sequence). In DNA, the CDR3 is TGTGCCAGCCGAAGACTGGGGGCGAGCACTGAAGCTTTCTTT. Protein: CASRRLGASTEAFF.

The V gene is TRBV3-1 (or the pseudogene TRBV3-2), the J gene TRBJ1-3; D is undetermined. CDR3 size: 15 residues. Trimming left V 5 bases short and J 4 bases short, with 15 bases between. The V gene's germline CDR1 is LGHDT and CDR2 YNNKEL (reference sequence). The CDR3 region is CASSSRGGVGNTIYF. The DNA for the CDR3 is TGTGCCAGCAGCTCCCGCGGCGGGGTAGGAAACACCATATATTTT.

This sequence joins TRBV12-3 or TRBV12-4 and TRBJ2-5, with a weak D call TRBD2 (5 bases). The CDR3 is 12 amino acids. The V and J ends lost 3 bases and 4 bases respectively, with 6 bases between them. CDR3 in DNA: TGTGCCAGCAGTTTTGGAGGAGAGACCCAGTACTTC. This codes for CASSFGGETQYF.

The rearrangement joins TRBV4-3 to TRBJ2-1; tentatively, D is TRBD2 (6 bases). This CDR3 has 16 residues. Looked up from germline, CDR1 is LGHNA and CDR2 is YSLEER. Between the trimmed V and J ends, which lost 1 base and 4 bases, there was a span of 14 bases. The CDR3, as DNA: TGCGCCAGCAGCCAAGGGTCTAGCGACCTTTACAATGAGCAGTTCTTC. This translates into CASSQGSSDLYNEQFF.

The V gene is TRBV28, the J gene TRBJ1-1; D ambiguous. The CDR3 totals 14 residues. Trimming left V 5 bases short and J 5 bases short, with 15 bases between. The germline CDR1 and CDR2 sequences are MDHEN and SYDVKM. The CDR3 here is CASSPLSGRTEAFF. CDR3 DNA: TGTGCCAGCAGTCCACTCTCTGGGAGAACTGAAGCTTTCTTT.

This clone was detected once. The chain combines TRBV6-1 with TRBJ2-7; D is uncertain. This CDR3 region has 13 residues. Germline CDR1 is MNHNS and CDR2 is SASEGT. Trimming removed 2 bases at V and 6 bases at J, with 11 bases between. The CDR3 nucleotides read TGTGCCAGCAGTGAACTAAGAGAGGCCGAGCAGTACTTC. It codes for CASSELREAEQYF.

The gene calls are TRBV6-5 and TRBJ1-2; D ambiguous. The CDR3 is made up of 15 amino acids. CDR1 is MNHEY and CDR2 is SVGAGI in the germline V gene. Trimming shortened V by 0 bases and J by 6 bases, and 14 bases separated the two germline ends. The CDR3 here is CASSYSDGPGDGYTF. The CDR3 DNA reads TGTGCCAGCAGTTACTCGGACGGACCCGGGGATGGCTACACCTTC.

The chain carries TRBV9 and TRBJ1-2; D perhaps matches TRBD1 (6 bases). This CDR3 contains 15 residues. The germline gives CDR1 SGDLS, CDR2 YYNGEE. The V and J ends lost 0 bases and 8 bases respectively, with 17 bases between them. The CDR3 coding sequence is TGTGCCAGCAGCGTAGAGGGGGTTCCTTCGGTGGGCTACACCTTC. Its translation is CASSVEGVPSVGYTF.

The chain is built from TRBV29-1 and TRBJ1-5, with D uncertain. This CDR3 has 12 amino acids. V lost 4 bases to trimming and J lost 1 base, with 5 bases between them. The germline V gene encodes CDR1 SQVTM and CDR2 ANQGSEA. The CDR3 protein is CSVAQSNQPQHF. In nucleotides, the CDR3 is TGCAGCGTTGCTCAGAGCAATCAGCCCCAGCATTTT.

V usage is TRBV15 and J usage is TRBJ2-2, with TRBD2 matching 7 bases. The ends lost 0 bases at V and 4 bases at J; junction bases unmatched: 5. Germline-derived CDR1 and CDR2 are LNHNV and YYDKDF (reference sequence). This CDR3 is built from 16 residues. The CDR3 is CATSREAGRGTGELFF. The CDR3 nucleotides read TGTGCCACCAGCAGAGAAGCGGGGAGGGGCACCGGGGAGCTGTTTTTT.

This CDR3 reads CASSESEVAEQYF. DNA of the CDR3: TGTGCCAGCAGTGAATCCGAGGTCGCTGAGCAGTACTTC. The V and J genes are TRBV2 and TRBJ2-7; D remains unclear. V shed 2 bases and J shed 7 bases, with 12 bases lying between them. The CDR3 totals 13 residues. From germline, CDR1 is SNHLY and CDR2 FYNNEI.

This chain links TRBV27 with TRBJ2-1, with TRBD2 matching 8 bases. V gave up 4 bases and J gave up 8 bases; unmatched junction bases: 10. Germline-derived CDR1 and CDR2 are MNHEY and SMNVEV (reference sequence). The CDR3 is 15 residues long. CDR3 in DNA: TGTGCCAGCAGTTATCGGGGGGGGCTTTTGGATGAGCAGTTCTTC. Amino acid sequence: CASSYRGGLLDEQFF.

Written as DNA, the CDR3 is TGCGCCAGCAGCTTTTTCCCGGGGGGCGACACCGGGGAGCTGTTTTTT. It is translated as CASSFFPGGDTGELFF. The V gene is TRBV5-1, the J gene TRBJ2-2; possible D gene TRBD2, 7 bases. The CDR3 sequence is 16 residues long. V was pared by 2 bases and J by 3 bases, with 14 bases between. CDR1 and CDR2 from the germline V gene are SGHRS and YFSETQ.

The chain combines TRBV7-9 with TRBJ1-1, with D unclear. Trimming removed 5 bases at V and 4 bases at J, with 11 bases between. Looked up from germline, CDR1 is SEHNR and CDR2 is FQNEAQ (reference sequence). CDR3 length equals 13 residues. The CDR3 region is CASSPPESTEAFF. The CDR3 DNA reads TGTGCCAGCAGCCCGCCCGAGAGCACTGAAGCTTTCTTT.

The chain carries TRBV7-6 and TRBJ1-5, with 8 bases identical to TRBD1. Germline CDR1 is SGHVS and CDR2 is FNYEAQ. V trimming: 5 bases; J trimming: 5 bases; junction bases outside the gene matches: 8. This CDR3 region has 15 residues. CDR3 region: CASSRLAGGDQPQHF. The CDR3 region has the DNA TGTGCCAGCAGCCGCCTCGCAGGGGGCGATCAGCCCCAGCATTTT.

This clone was seen a handful of times. The chain recombines TRBV9 with TRBJ2-6; D not certain. From germline, CDR1 is SGDLS and CDR2 YYNGEE. With 4 bases removed from V and 1 base from J, the gap between germline ends came to 15 bases. The length of the CDR3 is 17 residues. In nucleotides, the CDR3 is TGTGCCAGCAGCTCGATCAGAGCGCGATCTGGGGCCAACGTCCTGACTTTC. This sequence encodes CASSSIRARSGANVLTF.

This clone was recorded only once. The genes are TRBV27 and TRBJ1-1; tentatively, D is TRBD1 (6 bases). This CDR3 has 13 amino acids. The ends were cut back, 5 bases at V and 5 bases at J, with 12 bases in the middle. Per the germline V gene, CDR1 is MNHEY and CDR2 is SMNVEV (reference sequence). Here the CDR3 DNA reads TGTGCCAGCAGTGAGAGGGGGGGGACTGAAGCTTTCTTT. Translation gives CASSERGGTEAFF.

This clone was counted once. The J gene is TRBJ1-5, the V gene TRBV3-1 (or the pseudogene TRBV3-2), with a weak D call TRBD1 (6 bases). The V end was cut by 1 base, the J end by 0 bases, with 10 bases between. Germline values: CDR1 LGHDT, CDR2 YNNKEL (reference sequence). This CDR3 comprises 16 residues. The CDR3 loop reads CASSQGTDNSNQPQHF. Written as DNA, the CDR3 is TGTGCCAGCAGCCAAGGGACAGATAATAGCAATCAGCCCCAGCATTTT.